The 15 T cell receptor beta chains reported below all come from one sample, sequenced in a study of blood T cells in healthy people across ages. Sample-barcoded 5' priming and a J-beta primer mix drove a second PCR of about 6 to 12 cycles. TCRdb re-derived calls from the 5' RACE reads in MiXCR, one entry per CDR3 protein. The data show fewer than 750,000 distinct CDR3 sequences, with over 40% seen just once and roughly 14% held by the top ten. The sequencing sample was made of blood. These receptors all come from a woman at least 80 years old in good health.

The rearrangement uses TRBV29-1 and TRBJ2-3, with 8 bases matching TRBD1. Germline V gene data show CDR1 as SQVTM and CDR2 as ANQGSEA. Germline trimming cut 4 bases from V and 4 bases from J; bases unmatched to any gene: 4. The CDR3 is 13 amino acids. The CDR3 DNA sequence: TGCAGCGTTGGATACAGGGGGGCAGATACGCAGTATTTT. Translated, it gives CSVGYRGADTQYF.

CDR3: CASSPSRLAGTYNEQFF. The CDR3 region has the DNA TGTGCCAGCAGCCCATCTAGACTAGCGGGGACCTACAATGAGCAGTTCTTC. This sequence joins TRBV7-9 and TRBJ2-1, with TRBD2 identical over 11 bases. V lost 5 bases to trimming and J lost 2 bases; unmatched junction nucleotides: 8. The CDR3 runs 17 residues. CDR1 and CDR2 from the germline V gene are SEHNR and FQNEAQ (reference sequence). The full variable domain, rest sourced from reference TRBV7-9 and TRBJ2-1, is DTGVSQNPRHKITKRGQNVTFRCDPISEHNRLYWYRQTLGQGPEFLTYFQNEAQLEKSRLLSDRFSAERPKGSFSTLEIQRTEQGDSAMYLCASSPSRLAGTYNEQFFGPGTRLTVL.

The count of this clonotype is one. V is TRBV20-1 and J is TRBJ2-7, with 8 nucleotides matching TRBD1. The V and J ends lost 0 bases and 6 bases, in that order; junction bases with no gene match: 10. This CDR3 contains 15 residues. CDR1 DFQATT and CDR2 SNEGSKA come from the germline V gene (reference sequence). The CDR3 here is CSARDGGQAAPEQYF. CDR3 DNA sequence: TGCAGTGCTAGAGATGGGGGACAGGCCGCCCCCGAGCAGTACTTC.

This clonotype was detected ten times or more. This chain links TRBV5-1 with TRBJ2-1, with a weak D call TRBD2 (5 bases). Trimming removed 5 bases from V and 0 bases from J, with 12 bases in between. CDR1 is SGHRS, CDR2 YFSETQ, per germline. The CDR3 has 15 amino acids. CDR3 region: CASRTAVSSYNEQFF. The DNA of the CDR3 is TGCGCCAGCAGAACAGCGGTGAGCTCCTACAATGAGCAGTTCTTC.

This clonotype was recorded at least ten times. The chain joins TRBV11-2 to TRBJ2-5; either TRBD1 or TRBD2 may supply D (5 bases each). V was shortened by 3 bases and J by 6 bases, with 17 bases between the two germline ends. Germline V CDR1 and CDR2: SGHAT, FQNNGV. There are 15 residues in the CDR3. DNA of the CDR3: TGTGCCAGCAGCTTGGGGCTAGCAAGCCTTAAGACCCAGTACTTC. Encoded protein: CASSLGLASLKTQYF.

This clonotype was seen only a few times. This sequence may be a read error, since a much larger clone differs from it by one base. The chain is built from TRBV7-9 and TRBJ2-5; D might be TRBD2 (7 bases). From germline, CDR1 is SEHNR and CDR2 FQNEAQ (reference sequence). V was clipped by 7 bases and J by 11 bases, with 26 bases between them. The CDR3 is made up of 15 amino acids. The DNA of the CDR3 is TGTGCCAGCACCGCGGGGGCTCAGGGCCCCAATGAGCAGTACTTC. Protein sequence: CASTAGAQGPNEQYF.

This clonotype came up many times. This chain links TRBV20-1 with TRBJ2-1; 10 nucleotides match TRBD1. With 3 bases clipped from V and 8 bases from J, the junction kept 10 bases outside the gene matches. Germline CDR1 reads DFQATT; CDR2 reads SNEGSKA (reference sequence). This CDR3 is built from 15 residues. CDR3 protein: CSASRDRGLLHEQFF. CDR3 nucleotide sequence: TGCAGTGCTAGTCGGGACAGGGGCCTCCTTCATGAGCAGTTCTTC.

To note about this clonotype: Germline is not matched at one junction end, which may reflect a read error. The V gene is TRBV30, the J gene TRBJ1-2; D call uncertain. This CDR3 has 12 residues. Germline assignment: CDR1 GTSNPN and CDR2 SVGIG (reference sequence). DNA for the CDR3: TGTGCCTGGAAATACGGACTCTATGGCTGCACCTTC. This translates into CAWKYGLYGCTF.

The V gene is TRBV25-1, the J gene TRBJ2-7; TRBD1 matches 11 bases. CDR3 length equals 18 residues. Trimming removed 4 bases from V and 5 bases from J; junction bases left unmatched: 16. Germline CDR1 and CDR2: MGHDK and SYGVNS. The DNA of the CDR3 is TGTGCCAGCAGTGCTCCAACCGGGACAGGGGGACGCGAACACGAGCAGTACTTC. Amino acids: CASSAPTGTGGREHEQYF.

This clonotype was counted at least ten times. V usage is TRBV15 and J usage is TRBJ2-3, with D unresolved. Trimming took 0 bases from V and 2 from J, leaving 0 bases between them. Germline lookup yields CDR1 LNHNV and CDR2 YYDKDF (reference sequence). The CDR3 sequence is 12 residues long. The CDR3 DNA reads TGTGCCACCAGCAGAGACACAGATACGCAGTATTTT. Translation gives CATSRDTDTQYF.

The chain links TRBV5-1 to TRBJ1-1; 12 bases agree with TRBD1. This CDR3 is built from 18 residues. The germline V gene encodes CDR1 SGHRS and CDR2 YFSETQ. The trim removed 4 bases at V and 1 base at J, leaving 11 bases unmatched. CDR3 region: CASSPARDRGPANTEAFF. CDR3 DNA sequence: TGCGCCAGCAGCCCAGCACGGGACAGGGGGCCAGCGAACACTGAAGCTTTCTTT.

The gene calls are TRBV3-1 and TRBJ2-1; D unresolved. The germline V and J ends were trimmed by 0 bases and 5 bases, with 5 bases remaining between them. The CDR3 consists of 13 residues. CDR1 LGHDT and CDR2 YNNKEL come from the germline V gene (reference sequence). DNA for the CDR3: TGTGCCAGCAGCCAAGACCTAAACAATGAGCAGTTCTTC. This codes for CASSQDLNNEQFF.

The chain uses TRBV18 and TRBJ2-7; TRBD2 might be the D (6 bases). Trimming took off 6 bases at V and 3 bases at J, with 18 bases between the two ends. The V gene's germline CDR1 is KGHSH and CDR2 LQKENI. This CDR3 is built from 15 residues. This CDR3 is CASSHTWRDRYEQYF. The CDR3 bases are TGTGCCAGCTCTCACACCTGGCGGGACCGCTACGAGCAGTACTTC.

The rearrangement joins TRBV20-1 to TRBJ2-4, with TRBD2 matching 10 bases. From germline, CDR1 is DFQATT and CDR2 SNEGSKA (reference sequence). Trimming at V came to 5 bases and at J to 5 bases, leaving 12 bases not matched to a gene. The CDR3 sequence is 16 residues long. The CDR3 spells CSAPRAGGSSQNIQYF. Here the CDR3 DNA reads TGCAGTGCTCCACGAGCGGGGGGGTCCTCGCAAAACATTCAGTACTTC.

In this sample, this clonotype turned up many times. Written as DNA, the CDR3 is TGTGCCAGCAGTACGTTTAGGACCTACAATGAGCAGTTCTTC. This encodes CASSTFRTYNEQFF. The genes are TRBV7-2 and TRBJ2-1; D not certain. Per germline, CDR1 SGHTA and CDR2 FQGNSA. The V end was cut by 6 bases, the J end by 2 bases, with 11 bases between. The CDR3 extends over 14 amino acids.